The sequence of this TCR beta chain was determined in a study of cytomegalovirus exposure and HLA in healthy donors. V dropped 4 bases and J dropped 1; count of bases not matched to a gene: 3. Germline CDR1 is SEHNR and CDR2 is FQNEAQ (reference sequence). The CDR3 is 15 amino acids. Overall study findings and caveats: Sequencing probably produced one cluster of sequence variants that were highly shared.

The PCR ran on 60 Vbeta and 13 Jbeta primers. Generated by immunoSEQ multiplex PCR, the TCRdb table keeps only in-frame clones and is missing some. The table has roughly 180,000 clones, over 65% seen once. Concerning this clone: Its cognate antigen is unknown.

Sample: PBMCs. This receptor was obtained from a young man in good health and CMV-seronegative. The rearrangement uses TRBV7-9 and TRBJ2-2; TRBD1 matches at 7 bases. The CDR3 bases are TGTGCCAGCAGCTCAAGACAGGGGAACACCGGGGAGCTGTTTTTT. Protein product: CASSSRQGNTGELFF.